This entry is about one T cell receptor (beta chain). The CDR3 is 14 residues long. V lost 0 bases and J lost 7; bases outside the gene matches: 6. Looked up from germline, CDR1 is GTSNPN and CDR2 is SVGIG (reference sequence). Generated by immunoSEQ multiplex PCR, the TCRdb table keeps only in-frame clones and is missing some. The table records roughly 190,000 clones, roughly 91% of them present only once. The data were taken from a study of control samples from healthy donors and cancer patients. The chain uses TRBV30 and TRBJ1-5, with 7 bases aligning to TRBD1. The sequence was obtained from a woman between 25 and 40 years old in good health. Source material: blood. CDR3 nucleotide sequence: TGTGCCTGGAGTGTTCCAGGGGGAGGACAGCCCCAGCATTTT. It yields the protein CAWSVPGGGQPQHF.